These 31 T cell receptor beta chains came from one sample sequenced in a study of cytomegalovirus exposure and HLA in healthy donors. The PCR employed 60 Vbeta primers together with 13 Jbeta primers. Only in-frame clones appear in the TCRdb table, and some are missing; sequencing was by immunoSEQ multiplex PCR. The data contain around 150,000 clones, approximately 78% of them singletons. The specimen was PBMCs. Every receptor here comes from a girl aged 2-10 years in good health and CMV-seropositive.

The chain combines TRBV11-2 with TRBJ1-1; D is ambiguous. Per germline, CDR1 SGHAT and CDR2 FQNNGV. Between the trimmed V and J ends, which lost 6 bases and 1 base, there was a span of 15 bases. The CDR3 is 15 amino acids. The CDR3 DNA sequence: TGTGCCAGCAGACTCCCGGGAGTAAAGAACACTGAAGCTTTCTTT. Its translation is CASRLPGVKNTEAFF.

This chain connects TRBV7-9 to TRBJ1-4; D unresolved. The CDR3 length is 14 residues. Looked up from germline, CDR1 is SEHNR and CDR2 is FQNEAQ (reference sequence). Trimming took off 3 bases at V and 3 bases at J, with 8 bases between the two ends. CDR3 in amino acids: CASSFGSPNEKLFF. The CDR3 coding sequence is TGTGCCAGCAGCTTCGGTTCACCTAATGAAAAACTGTTTTTT.

This chain connects TRBV6-6 to TRBJ2-5; a possible D gene is TRBD1 (5 bases). The CDR3 covers 12 residues. CDR1 and CDR2 (germline): MNHNY, SVGAGI (reference sequence). V lost 7 bases, J lost 5 bases, and 11 bases lay in between. CDR3 in amino acids: CASNRGRETQYF. Here the CDR3 DNA reads TGTGCCAGCAATAGGGGTCGGGAGACCCAGTACTTC.

CDR3 residues: CASSLDTGVVETQYF. In nucleotides, the CDR3 is TGTGCCAGCAGCTTGGATACGGGAGTTGTCGAGACCCAGTACTTC. This sequence joins TRBV5-4 and TRBJ2-5; a possible D gene is TRBD2 (6 bases). Trimming stripped 0 bases from V and 5 bases from J, with 14 bases between. Germline CDR1 is SGHNT and CDR2 is YYREEE (reference sequence). The CDR3 has 15 residues.

V and J are TRBV27 and TRBJ2-3, with 8 bases fitting TRBD2. The CDR3 totals 16 residues. Germline assignment: CDR1 MNHEY and CDR2 SMNVEV (reference sequence). The junction had 4 bases not matched to a gene; V was cut back by 2 bases and J by 0 bases. The CDR3 DNA sequence: TGTGCCAGCAGTTTAGTGCGGGAGGCCAGCACAGATACGCAGTATTTT. Encoded protein: CASSLVREASTDTQYF.

The chain couples TRBV29-1 to TRBJ2-5; possibly TRBD2 for D (6 bases). The CDR3 runs to 12 residues. V lost 7 bases, J lost 1 base, and 10 bases lay in between. Germline loops: CDR1 SQVTM, CDR2 ANQGSEA. This chain's CDR3 is CSAGSGQETQYF. The CDR3 region has the DNA TGCAGCGCCGGTAGCGGCCAAGAGACCCAGTACTTC. The whole variable domain, filled in from reference TRBV29-1 and TRBJ2-5, reads SAVISQKPSRDICQRGTSLTIQCQVDSQVTMMFWYRQQPGQSLTLIATANQGSEATYESGFVIDKFPISRPNLTFSTLTVSNMSPEDSSIYLCSAGSGQETQYFGPGTRLLVL.

This clone was recorded only once. This same CDR3 is encoded by further DNA sequences in the sample. The V call is TRBV5-1, the J call TRBJ2-7; no reliable D call. The germline V gene has CDR1 SGHRS and CDR2 YFSETQ. Trimming took 0 bases from V and 4 from J, leaving 8 bases between them. The CDR3 is 13 amino acids. CDR3 bases: TGCGCCAGCAGCTTGGACTCCCCTTACGAGCAGTACTTC. It translates to CASSLDSPYEQYF.

This chain uses TRBV7-8 with TRBJ2-3; TRBD1 might be the D (7 bases). Germline CDR1 reads SGHVS; CDR2 reads FQNEAQ. The CDR3 contains 17 residues. V lost 3 bases, J lost 1 base, and 17 bases lay in between. The CDR3 protein is CASSFPNRGGGTDTQYF. The CDR3 DNA reads as TGTGCCAGCAGCTTTCCGAACAGGGGAGGCGGCACAGATACGCAGTATTTT.

V gene TRBV6-1 combines with J gene TRBJ2-1; TRBD1 agrees at 7 bases. Germline lookup yields CDR1 MNHNS and CDR2 SASEGT. The length of the CDR3 is 15 residues. After removal of 6 bases from V and 2 bases from J, the junction contained 7 bases not matched to a gene. Here the CDR3 reads CASRGVQGAYNEQFF. CDR3 in DNA: TGTGCCAGCAGGGGTGTGCAGGGGGCCTACAATGAGCAGTTCTTC.

J is TRBJ2-1 and V is TRBV4-1; TRBD2 aligns across 9 bases. Looked up from germline, CDR1 is MGHRA and CDR2 is YSYEKL. V was clipped by 4 bases and J by 0 bases; unmatched bases: 16. The CDR3 loop spans 20 amino acids. Here the CDR3 reads CASSRPGLLAGTSSYNEQFF. For the CDR3, the DNA is TGCGCCAGCAGCCGGCCGGGACTACTAGCGGGTACGAGCTCCTACAATGAGCAGTTCTTC.

The gene calls are TRBV21-1 and TRBJ1-1; TRBD1 is taken as the D call from the table, unchecked against the DNA. TRBV21-1 is noted as a pseudogene. This CDR3 is built from 12 residues. The CDR3: CASIQGCTEAFF. CDR3 bases: TGTGCCAGTATCCAGGGATGCACTGAAGCTTTCTTT.

The chain recombines TRBV11-3 with TRBJ2-2, with a possible D match to TRBD1 (5 bases). Germline assignment: CDR1 SGHNT and CDR2 YENEEA. V was shortened by 8 bases and J by 7 bases, with 14 bases between the two germline ends. The CDR3 contains 13 residues. The CDR3 sequence is CASSSFRDGELFF. CDR3 DNA: TGTGCCAGCTCATCATTCAGGGACGGGGAGCTGTTTTTT.

V is TRBV6-1 and J is TRBJ1-2, with TRBD1 matching 8 bases. From germline, CDR1 is MNHNS and CDR2 SASEGT. The V gene end was trimmed by 10 bases and the J gene end by 4 bases; junction bases not matched to a gene: 8. The CDR3 is made up of 13 amino acids. As DNA, the CDR3 is TGTGCCACTGACAGGGGCGAGGCCTATGGCTACACCTTC. Residues: CATDRGEAYGYTF.

This sequence joins TRBV5-5 and TRBJ1-3; D remains ambiguous. Germline CDR1 SGHKS, CDR2 YYEKEE (reference sequence). Trimming left V 3 bases short and J 3 bases short, with 10 bases between. The CDR3 is made up of 14 amino acids. For the CDR3, the DNA is TGTGCCAGCAGCTCTCTACCTCGTGGAAACACCATATATTTT. Translating it yields CASSSLPRGNTIYF. The whole variable domain, remainder taken from reference TRBV5-5 and TRBJ1-3, is DAGVTQSPTHLIKTRGQQVTLRCSPISGHKSVSWYQQVLGQGPQFIFQYYEKEERGRGNFPDRFSARQFPNYSSELNVNALLLGDSALYLCASSSLPRGNTIYFGEGSWLTVV.

The chain joins TRBV9 to TRBJ1-2; a weak D match, TRBD1 (5 bases). Trimming cost V 3 bases and J 8 bases, with 26 bases left between them. Germline lookup yields CDR1 SGDLS and CDR2 YYNGEE. This CDR3 is 17 amino acids long. The CDR3 DNA reads TGTGCCAGCAGCGCCCCCCGGGGGGAAAGGATTTTCGGGGGCTACACCTTC. Its protein product is CASSAPRGERIFGGYTF.

The rearrangement uses TRBV6-1 and TRBJ1-2; D possibly corresponds to TRBD1 (5 bases). In germline, CDR1 is MNHNS, CDR2 SASEGT. This CDR3 has 15 residues. Trimming took off 1 base at V and 2 bases at J, with 11 bases between the two ends. The CDR3 here is CASSEEPGRNYGYTF. As DNA, the CDR3 is TGTGCCAGCAGTGAAGAACCAGGGCGGAACTATGGCTACACCTTC.

The rearrangement links TRBV5-1 to TRBJ1-1; the D gene is possibly TRBD1 (5 bases). Germline V gives CDR1 SGHRS, CDR2 YFSETQ. Trimming stripped 6 bases from V and 1 base from J, with 16 bases between. The CDR3 sequence is 15 residues long. The CDR3 reads CASTNRGIGNTEAFF. For the CDR3, the DNA is TGCGCCAGCACCAATAGGGGAATTGGGAACACTGAAGCTTTCTTT.

The V gene is TRBV27, the J gene TRBJ2-5; TRBD2 matches 7 bases. The CDR3 length is 16 residues. After removal of 5 bases from V and 2 bases from J, the junction contained 11 bases not matched to a gene. Germline-derived CDR1 and CDR2 are MNHEY and SMNVEV (reference sequence). Here the CDR3 reads CASSLAVGRQQETQYF. The DNA of the CDR3 is TGTGCCAGCAGTCTAGCGGTCGGGAGGCAGCAAGAGACCCAGTACTTC.

V gene TRBV10-3 combines with J gene TRBJ1-2; 10 bases fit TRBD1. Looked up from germline, CDR1 is ENHRY and CDR2 is SYGVKD. Trimming took 11 bases from V and 1 from J; bases not matched to a gene: 16. CDR3 size: 17 residues. The CDR3 nucleotides read TGTGCCGCCGTATCCGGGACAGGGGACCCCTTTAACTATGGCTACACCTTC. Protein: CAAVSGTGDPFNYGYTF.

This chain links TRBV9 with TRBJ2-2, with 7 positions matching TRBD1. Germline assignment: CDR1 SGDLS and CDR2 YYNGEE. V trimming: 4 bases; J trimming: 3 bases; junction bases outside the gene matches: 9. This CDR3 has 16 amino acids. The CDR3 bases are TGTGCCAGCAGCTCCCCGACAGGGCTTCACACCGGGGAGCTGTTTTTT. Translation gives CASSSPTGLHTGELFF.

The J gene is TRBJ1-4, the V gene TRBV6-6; TRBD1 agrees at 7 bases. The CDR3 runs to 13 residues. Germline V gives CDR1 MNHNY, CDR2 SVGAGI (reference sequence). J was trimmed by 8 bases and V by 8 bases; bases with no gene match: 8. CDR3 DNA sequence: TGTGCCAGCGGTTCAGGGGGAAGGGAAAAACTGTTTTTT. The encoded protein is CASGSGGREKLFF.

This chain's CDR3 is CASSEVKEAFF. CDR3 nucleotide sequence: TGTGCCAGCAGTGAAGTTAAAGAAGCTTTCTTT. V gene TRBV2 combines with J gene TRBJ1-1, with D uncertain. From germline, CDR1 is SNHLY and CDR2 FYNNEI. The CDR3 runs 11 residues. The V gene lost 1 base and the J gene lost 8 bases, with 5 bases spanning the gap. The full variable domain, completed using reference TRBV2 and TRBJ1-1, is EPEVTQTPSHQVTQMGQEVILRCVPISNHLYFYWYRQILGQKVEFLVSFYNNEISEKSEIFDDQFSVERPDGSNFTLKIRSTKLEDSAMYFCASSEVKEAFFGQGTRLTVV.

This clone was counted only a few times. The J gene is TRBJ2-7, the V gene TRBV10-2; TRBD2 is a possible D gene (6 bases). The CDR3 runs 17 residues. Trimming shortened V by 6 bases and J by 3 bases, and 24 bases separated the two germline ends. Germline loops: CDR1 WSHSY, CDR2 SAAADI. The CDR3 sequence: CASSAGLGPCACYEQYF. CDR3 coding DNA: TGCGCCAGCAGCGCGGGACTCGGCCCATGTGCATGCTACGAGCAGTACTTC.

The gene calls are TRBV30 and TRBJ1-1; the match to TRBD1 covers 10 bases. Germline V lookup: CDR1 GTSNPN, CDR2 SVGIG (reference sequence). With V trimmed by 5 bases and J by 2 bases, 17 bases remained unmatched. This CDR3 comprises 18 residues. The CDR3 protein is CAWQRWRFGTGVNTEAFF. The CDR3 DNA reads as TGTGCCTGGCAGCGTTGGCGATTCGGGACAGGGGTCAACACTGAAGCTTTCTTT.

V usage is TRBV27 and J usage is TRBJ2-3; D unresolved. Germline CDR1 is MNHEY and CDR2 is SMNVEV (reference sequence). The V end lost 2 bases, the J end lost 1 base, and 4 bases lay between the germline ends. The CDR3 totals 13 residues. The chain's CDR3 is CASSLIGTDTQYF. The CDR3 region has the DNA TGTGCCAGCAGTTTAATCGGCACAGATACGCAGTATTTT.

This chain joins TRBV10-1 and TRBJ2-1; 9 nucleotides line up with TRBD1. Per the germline V gene, CDR1 is WNHNN and CDR2 is SYGVQD (reference sequence). Trimming removed 6 bases from V and 6 bases from J; junction bases left unmatched: 9. CDR3 length: 15 residues. The CDR3 DNA is TGCGCCAGCAGGGTATACAGGGGGCTTTCCAATGAGCAGTTCTTC. Amino acid sequence: CASRVYRGLSNEQFF.

The V call is TRBV7-9, the J call TRBJ2-3; 10 bases are a match to TRBD2. Germline-derived CDR1 and CDR2 are SEHNR and FQNEAQ (reference sequence). Losses at the gene ends were 4 bases for V and 3 bases for J; bases not matched to a gene: 7. This CDR3 has 16 residues. CDR3 nucleotide sequence: TGTGCCAGCAGCTCAAATGGACTAGCGGCGACAGATACGCAGTATTTT. Protein: CASSSNGLAATDTQYF.

The chain links TRBV7-6 to TRBJ1-3; D is unresolved. This CDR3 is built from 16 residues. The V end lost 7 bases, the J end lost 0 bases, and 16 bases lay between the germline ends. Germline CDR1 is SGHVS and CDR2 is FNYEAQ. The CDR3 DNA follows: TGTGCCAGCACCCCCGACCGGGTCCGCTCTGGAAACACCATATATTTT. It is translated as CASTPDRVRSGNTIYF. Using reference TRBV7-6 and TRBJ1-3 for the parts outside the CDR3, the full variable domain is GAGVSQSPRYKVTKRGQDVALRCDPISGHVSLYWYRQALGQGPEFLTYFNYEAQQDKSGLPNDRFSAERPEGSISTLTIQRTEQRDSAMYRCASTPDRVRSGNTIYFGEGSWLTVV.

This clone appeared once. The CDR3 DNA reads TGTGCCAGCAGAAGGACAGGGGGCAATGAGCAGTTCTTC. Its translation is CASRRTGGNEQFF. The genes are TRBV27 and TRBJ2-1; the match to TRBD1 covers 10 bases. Germline CDR1 is MNHEY and CDR2 is SMNVEV (reference sequence). The J segment lost 6 bases and the V segment lost 6 bases, leaving 2 bases of the junction unmatched. The CDR3 covers 13 residues.

This clone came up once. The chain couples TRBV30 to TRBJ2-7; perhaps TRBD2 as D (7 bases). CDR3 length: 12 amino acids. The germline CDR1 and CDR2 sequences are GTSNPN and SVGIG (reference sequence). Trimming removed 3 bases at V and 7 bases at J, with 13 bases between. This chain's CDR3 is CAWRGAGTEQYF. CDR3 DNA sequence: TGTGCCTGGAGGGGAGCGGGGACAGAGCAGTACTTC. The full variable domain, completed using reference TRBV30 and TRBJ2-7, is SQTIHQWPATLVQPVGSPLSLECTVEGTSNPNLYWYRQAAGRGLQLLFYSVGIGQISSEVPQNLSASRPQDRQFILSSKKLLLSDSGFYLCAWRGAGTEQYFGPGTRLTVT.

V usage is TRBV28 and J usage is TRBJ1-1; D is unclear. The CDR3 is 11 amino acids. V lost 6 bases and J 9 bases, leaving 11 bases between the germline ends. Germline loops: CDR1 MDHEN, CDR2 SYDVKM. DNA for the CDR3: TGTGCCAGCAGGGACGGGGTACAAGCTTTCTTT. Translation: CASRDGVQAFF.